A selection of T cell receptor beta chains follows, all from one sample in a study of OX40 agonist ivuxolimab in advanced cancers. Some clones are missing from TCRdb's copy, which holds only in-frame ones; the method was immunoSEQ multiplex PCR. This sample has around 55,000 clones, with more than 75% found just once. Here the sequenced sample was CD4+ or CD8+ T cells sorted from blood, taken in a trial of the OX40 agonist ivuxolimab. The receptors stem from an adult with an advanced solid tumor such as melanoma, head and neck, liver or kidney cancer. Both conserved end residues are part of each CDR3. Each record gives: J gene, D gene, V gene, CDR3 length, clone size, CDR3 DNA, CDR3 protein. The D gene is left open where the match is weak. Clone size is shown for a subset of rows, as once, few, many or a class of expanded clone.

j_gene: TRBJ1-1
d_gene: -
v_gene: TRBV7-8
len: 14
abundance: -
CDR3nt: TGTGCCAGCAGCCCCCACAGGACGGGCACTGAAGCTTTCTTT
CDR3aa: CASSPHRTGTEAFF

j_gene: TRBJ2-5
d_gene: TRBD2
v_gene: TRBV7-9
len: 15
abundance: -
CDR3nt: TGTGCCAGCAGCGGACTAGTGCGGGCCGGAGAGACCCAGTACTTC
CDR3aa: CASSGLVRAGETQYF

j_gene: TRBJ1-1
d_gene: TRBD1
v_gene: TRBV19
len: 17
abundance: -
CDR3nt: TGTGCCAGTAGTATGGGGGGGTGGGACAGATCGAACACTGAAGCTTTCTTT
CDR3aa: CASSMGGWDRSNTEAFF

j_gene: TRBJ1-2
d_gene: -
v_gene: TRBV5-4
len: 15
abundance: -
CDR3nt: TGTGCCAGCAGCAAGGTGGGGGATCCTAACTATGGCTACACCTTC
CDR3aa: CASSKVGDPNYGYTF

j_gene: TRBJ2-3
d_gene: -
v_gene: TRBV7-9
len: 15
abundance: once
CDR3nt: TGTGCCAGCAGCCCCACCAATGGAGGGCCAGATACGCAGTATTTT
CDR3aa: CASSPTNGGPDTQYF

j_gene: TRBJ2-7
d_gene: -
v_gene: TRBV5-8
len: 14
abundance: -
CDR3nt: TGTGCCAGCAATCGCCGGGACCTTACCTACGAGCAGTACTTC
CDR3aa: CASNRRDLTYEQYF

j_gene: TRBJ1-1
d_gene: -
v_gene: TRBV6-5
len: 15
abundance: -
CDR3nt: TGTGCCAGCATATTGCGGGGTCCCGAGTACGCTGAAGCTTTCTTT
CDR3aa: CASILRGPEYAEAFF

j_gene: TRBJ1-4
d_gene: -
v_gene: TRBV15
len: 14
abundance: -
CDR3nt: TGTGCCACCAGCAGTGCACGGGGCCGTGAAAAACTGTTTTTT
CDR3aa: CATSSARGREKLFF

j_gene: TRBJ1-2
d_gene: -
v_gene: TRBV7-9
len: 12
abundance: -
CDR3nt: TGTGCCAGCAGCTTAGAAGGGTATGGCTACACCTTC
CDR3aa: CASSLEGYGYTF

j_gene: TRBJ2-1
d_gene: -
v_gene: TRBV7-6
len: 14
abundance: -
CDR3nt: TGTGCCAGCAGCCCGGACTCCCTGGTGAATGAGCAGTTCTTC
CDR3aa: CASSPDSLVNEQFF

j_gene: TRBJ2-1
d_gene: TRBD2
v_gene: TRBV10-3
len: 16
abundance: -
CDR3nt: TGTGCCATCAGTGAGTCGAGGGACTACCGATACAATGAGCAGTTCTTC
CDR3aa: CAISESRDYRYNEQFF

j_gene: TRBJ2-7
d_gene: -
v_gene: TRBV27
len: 16
abundance: few
CDR3nt: TGTGCCAGCAGTTTCTCCAGGGGAGAGCATCCCTACGAGCAGTACTTC
CDR3aa: CASSFSRGEHPYEQYF

j_gene: TRBJ1-6
d_gene: -
v_gene: TRBV27
len: 15
abundance: -
CDR3nt: TGTGCCAGCAGTTTAGCACAGGGAGAAACCTCACCCCTCCACTTT
CDR3aa: CASSLAQGETSPLHF

j_gene: TRBJ1-1
d_gene: -
v_gene: TRBV9
len: 14
abundance: -
CDR3nt: TGTGCCAGCAGCGTAGGTGAGGTCGGGGCAGAAGCTTTCTTT
CDR3aa: CASSVGEVGAEAFF

j_gene: TRBJ1-1
d_gene: TRBD1
v_gene: TRBV6-1
len: 15
abundance: -
CDR3nt: TGTGCCAGCAGTGAAGCCCAGGGGGCGGTTACTGAAGCTTTCTTT
CDR3aa: CASSEAQGAVTEAFF

j_gene: TRBJ1-1
d_gene: -
v_gene: TRBV6-6
len: 12
abundance: -
CDR3nt: TGTGCCAGCAGTTACGGGGTTACCGAAGCTTTCTTT
CDR3aa: CASSYGVTEAFF

j_gene: TRBJ2-7
d_gene: -
v_gene: TRBV2
len: 15
abundance: -
CDR3nt: TGTGCCAGCACCTCACGAGTGGGGGACCCCTACGAGCAGTACTTC
CDR3aa: CASTSRVGDPYEQYF

j_gene: TRBJ1-5
d_gene: -
v_gene: TRBV2
len: 16
abundance: -
CDR3nt: TGTGCCAGCAGTGAAGGTCGTCAGGGTGGCAATCAGCCCCAGCATTTT
CDR3aa: CASSEGRQGGNQPQHF

j_gene: TRBJ2-1
d_gene: TRBD2
v_gene: TRBV28
len: 16
abundance: few
CDR3nt: TGTGCCAGCAGTCTGGCGGGGGACCACTCCTACAATGAGCAGTTCTTC
CDR3aa: CASSLAGDHSYNEQFF

j_gene: TRBJ1-5
d_gene: TRBD1
v_gene: TRBV27
len: 16
abundance: -
CDR3nt: TGTGCCAGCAGTCCTCGACAGGGGGCTAGCAATCAGCCCCAGCATTTT
CDR3aa: CASSPRQGASNQPQHF

j_gene: TRBJ1-1
d_gene: -
v_gene: TRBV6-6
len: 12
abundance: -
CDR3nt: TGTGCCAGCAGCTCCGGGACACCCGAAGCTTTCTTT
CDR3aa: CASSSGTPEAFF

j_gene: TRBJ2-3
d_gene: TRBD1
v_gene: TRBV6-5
len: 15
abundance: -
CDR3nt: TGTGCCAGCAGTTACGGGACAGGGGGGCCAGATACGCAGTATTTT
CDR3aa: CASSYGTGGPDTQYF

j_gene: TRBJ1-2
d_gene: -
v_gene: TRBV7-9
len: 14
abundance: -
CDR3nt: TGTGCCAGCAGCTTAGGCACAGGGCCCCTGGGCTACACCTTC
CDR3aa: CASSLGTGPLGYTF

j_gene: TRBJ2-4
d_gene: TRBD1
v_gene: TRBV6-6
len: 13
abundance: once
CDR3nt: TGTGCCAGCACCCTCGACAGGGCTAACATTCAGTACTTC
CDR3aa: CASTLDRANIQYF

j_gene: TRBJ2-7
d_gene: -
v_gene: TRBV2
len: 18
abundance: -
CDR3nt: TGTGCCAGCAGTGAAATGGCCTCTAGTGGGGGGGCCGCCTACGAGCAGTACTTC
CDR3aa: CASSEMASSGGAAYEQYF

j_gene: TRBJ1-2
d_gene: TRBD1
v_gene: TRBV29-1
len: 15
abundance: -
CDR3nt: TGCAGCGTCCCCGGGGACAGGGATCAAGTCTATGGCTACACCTTC
CDR3aa: CSVPGDRDQVYGYTF

j_gene: TRBJ2-7
d_gene: -
v_gene: TRBV5-4
len: 13
abundance: -
CDR3nt: TGTGCCAGCAGCTTCGGCTGGTCATATGAGCAGTACTTC
CDR3aa: CASSFGWSYEQYF

j_gene: TRBJ2-5
d_gene: -
v_gene: TRBV7-9
len: 15
abundance: once
CDR3nt: TGTGCCAGCAGCTACCCGAGGGGGGGAAAGGAGACCCAGTACTTC
CDR3aa: CASSYPRGGKETQYF

j_gene: TRBJ2-1
d_gene: -
v_gene: TRBV5-4
len: 12
abundance: -
CDR3nt: TGTGCCAGCAGCTTGGCGGGTAATGAGCAGTTCTTC
CDR3aa: CASSLAGNEQFF

j_gene: TRBJ1-1
d_gene: -
v_gene: TRBV7-2
len: 12
abundance: -
CDR3nt: TGTGCCAGCAGCTTAGGCGTCACTGAAGCTTTCTTT
CDR3aa: CASSLGVTEAFF

j_gene: TRBJ2-7
d_gene: -
v_gene: TRBV9
len: 17
abundance: -
CDR3nt: TGTGCCAGCAGCGTAGCGTTGGGGGAGACAGCAGGGTACGAGCAGTACTTC
CDR3aa: CASSVALGETAGYEQYF

j_gene: TRBJ1-5
d_gene: TRBD1
v_gene: TRBV6-5
len: 13
abundance: -
CDR3nt: TGTGCCAGCAGACGGGGACAGGGGTTGCCCCAGCATTTT
CDR3aa: CASRRGQGLPQHF

j_gene: TRBJ2-7
d_gene: TRBD1
v_gene: TRBV7-9
len: 14
abundance: -
CDR3nt: TGTGCCAGCACCTTGGGGACAGGAGACTACGAGCAGTACTTC
CDR3aa: CASTLGTGDYEQYF

j_gene: TRBJ2-7
d_gene: -
v_gene: TRBV11-2
len: 13
abundance: -
CDR3nt: TGTGCCAGCAGGCCGGACAGCTACTACGAGCAGTACTTC
CDR3aa: CASRPDSYYEQYF

j_gene: TRBJ2-7
d_gene: -
v_gene: TRBV20-1
len: 11
abundance: once
CDR3nt: TGCAGTGCTAGAAAATATTACGAGCAGTACTTC
CDR3aa: CSARKYYEQYF

j_gene: TRBJ1-1
d_gene: -
v_gene: TRBV15
len: 13
abundance: -
CDR3nt: TGTGCCACCTCGGCCGGACGGAACACTGAAGCTTTCTTT
CDR3aa: CATSAGRNTEAFF

j_gene: TRBJ1-2
d_gene: TRBD1
v_gene: TRBV7-3
len: 17
abundance: -
CDR3nt: TGTGCCAGCAGCGGGGGACAGCTGAATCCGGAAAGCTATGGCTACACCTTC
CDR3aa: CASSGGQLNPESYGYTF

j_gene: TRBJ1-4
d_gene: -
v_gene: TRBV4-2
len: 19
abundance: -
CDR3nt: TGTGCCAGCAGCCAGCCCATCAGGGGCAGGGGCGCAGGGAGTGAAAAACTGTTTTTT
CDR3aa: CASSQPIRGRGAGSEKLFF

j_gene: TRBJ1-5
d_gene: -
v_gene: TRBV5-6
len: 13
abundance: few
CDR3nt: TGTGCCAGCAGCTTGGATAGCAATCAGCCCCAGCATTTT
CDR3aa: CASSLDSNQPQHF

j_gene: TRBJ1-4
d_gene: -
v_gene: TRBV9
len: 11
abundance: -
CDR3nt: TGTGCCAGCAGCGGGACAGAGGGGCTGTTTTTT
CDR3aa: CASSGTEGLFF

j_gene: TRBJ2-6
d_gene: -
v_gene: TRBV7-3
len: 18
abundance: -
CDR3nt: TGTGCCAGCAGCTTAACCGGCCAACTAGTCTCTGGGGCCAACGTCCTGACTTTC
CDR3aa: CASSLTGQLVSGANVLTF

j_gene: TRBJ1-4
d_gene: TRBD1
v_gene: TRBV19
len: 16
abundance: -
CDR3nt: TGTGCCAGTAAGGAGGGGGCGAGGTTTTGGAATGAAAAACTGTTTTTT
CDR3aa: CASKEGARFWNEKLFF

j_gene: TRBJ1-2
d_gene: TRBD1
v_gene: TRBV4-3
len: 14
abundance: -
CDR3nt: TGCGCCAGCAGCGGACACAGGGGTAACTATGGCTACACCTTC
CDR3aa: CASSGHRGNYGYTF

j_gene: TRBJ2-7
d_gene: TRBD1
v_gene: TRBV27
len: 18
abundance: -
CDR3nt: TGTGCCAGCAGTTTAAAAGTCCCGGGACAGGGGACCTCCTACGAGCAGTACTTC
CDR3aa: CASSLKVPGQGTSYEQYF

j_gene: TRBJ2-1
d_gene: -
v_gene: TRBV5-8
len: 16
abundance: -
CDR3nt: TGTGCCAGCAGCTTGTTTTTGACGCCCCCGGGAAATGAGCAGTTCTTC
CDR3aa: CASSLFLTPPGNEQFF

j_gene: TRBJ2-2
d_gene: -
v_gene: TRBV11-2
len: 13
abundance: -
CDR3nt: TGTGCCAGCAGCTATGCGAACACCGGGGAGCTGTTTTTT
CDR3aa: CASSYANTGELFF

j_gene: TRBJ1-6
d_gene: TRBD1
v_gene: TRBV15
len: 15
abundance: -
CDR3nt: TGTGCCACCAGCAGACCGGGACAGCTAAATTCACCCCTCCACTTT
CDR3aa: CATSRPGQLNSPLHF

j_gene: TRBJ2-7
d_gene: -
v_gene: TRBV7-9
len: 12
abundance: once
CDR3nt: TGTGCCAGCAGCTCCGAGGGGGGGGAGCAGTACTTC
CDR3aa: CASSSEGGEQYF